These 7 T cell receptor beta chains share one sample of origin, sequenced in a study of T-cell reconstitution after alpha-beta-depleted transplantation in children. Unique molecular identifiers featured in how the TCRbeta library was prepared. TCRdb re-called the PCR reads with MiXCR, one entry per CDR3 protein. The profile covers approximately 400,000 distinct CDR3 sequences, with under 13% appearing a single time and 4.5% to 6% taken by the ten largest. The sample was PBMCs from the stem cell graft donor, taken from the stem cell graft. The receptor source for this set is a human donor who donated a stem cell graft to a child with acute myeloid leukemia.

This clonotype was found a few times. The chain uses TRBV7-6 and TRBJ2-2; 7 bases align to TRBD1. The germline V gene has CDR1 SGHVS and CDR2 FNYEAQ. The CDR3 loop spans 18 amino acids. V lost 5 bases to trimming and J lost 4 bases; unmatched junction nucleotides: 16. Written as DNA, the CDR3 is TGTGCCAGCAGCCGACGGGATCGGGACAGTGGGTTCACCGGGGAGCTGTTTTTT. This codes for CASSRRDRDSGFTGELFF.

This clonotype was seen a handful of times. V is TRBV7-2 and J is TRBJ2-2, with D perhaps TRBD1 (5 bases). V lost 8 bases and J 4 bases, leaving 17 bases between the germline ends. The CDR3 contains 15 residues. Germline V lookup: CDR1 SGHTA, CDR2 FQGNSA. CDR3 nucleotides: TGTGCCAGCCGCCCCAATGCAGGGCGCACCGGGGAGCTGTTTTTT. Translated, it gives CASRPNAGRTGELFF.

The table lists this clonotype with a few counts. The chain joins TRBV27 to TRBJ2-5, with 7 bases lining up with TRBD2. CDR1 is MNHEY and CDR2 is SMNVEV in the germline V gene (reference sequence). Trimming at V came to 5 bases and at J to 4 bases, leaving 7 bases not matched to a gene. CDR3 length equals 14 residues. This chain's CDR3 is CASSTWTRRETQYF. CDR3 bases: TGTGCCAGCAGTACCTGGACTAGGAGAGAGACCCAGTACTTC.

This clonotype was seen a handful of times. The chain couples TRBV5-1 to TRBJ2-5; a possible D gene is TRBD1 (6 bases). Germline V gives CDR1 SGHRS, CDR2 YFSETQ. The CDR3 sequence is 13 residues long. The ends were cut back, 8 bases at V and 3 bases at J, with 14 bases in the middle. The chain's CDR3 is CASNRDTKETQYF. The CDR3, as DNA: TGCGCCAGTAACCGGGACACAAAAGAGACCCAGTACTTC.

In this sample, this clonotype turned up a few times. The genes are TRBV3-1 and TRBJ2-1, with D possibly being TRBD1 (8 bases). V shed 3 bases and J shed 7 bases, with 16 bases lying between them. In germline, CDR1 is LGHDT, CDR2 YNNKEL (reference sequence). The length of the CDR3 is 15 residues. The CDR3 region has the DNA TGTGCCAGCAGCCAGAACAGGGGGGGAGGGAATGAGCAGTTCTTC. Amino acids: CASSQNRGGGNEQFF.

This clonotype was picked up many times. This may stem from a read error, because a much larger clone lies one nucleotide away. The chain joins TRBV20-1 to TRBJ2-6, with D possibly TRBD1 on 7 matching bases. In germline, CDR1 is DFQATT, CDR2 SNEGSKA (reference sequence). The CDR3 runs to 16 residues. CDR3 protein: CSATGQGGSGANGLTF. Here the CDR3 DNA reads TGCAGTGCCACTGGCCAGGGGGGCTCTGGGGCCAACGGCCTGACTTTC.

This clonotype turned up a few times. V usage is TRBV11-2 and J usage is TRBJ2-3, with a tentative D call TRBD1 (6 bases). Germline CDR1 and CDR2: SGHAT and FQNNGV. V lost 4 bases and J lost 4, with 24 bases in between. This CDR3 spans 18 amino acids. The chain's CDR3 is CASSSRRRTGLGSDTQYF. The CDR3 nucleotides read TGTGCCAGCAGCTCTCGTCGAAGAACAGGGTTAGGGTCAGATACGCAGTATTTT.